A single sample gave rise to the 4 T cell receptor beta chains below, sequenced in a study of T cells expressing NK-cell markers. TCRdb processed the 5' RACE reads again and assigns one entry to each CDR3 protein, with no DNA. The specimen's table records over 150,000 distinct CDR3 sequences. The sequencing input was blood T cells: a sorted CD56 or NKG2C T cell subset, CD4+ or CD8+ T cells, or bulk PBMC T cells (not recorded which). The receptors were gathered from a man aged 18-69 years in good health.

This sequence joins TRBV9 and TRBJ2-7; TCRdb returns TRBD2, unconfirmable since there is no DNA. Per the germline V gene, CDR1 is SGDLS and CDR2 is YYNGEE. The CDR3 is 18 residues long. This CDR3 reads CASSVGISGGAMPYEQYF. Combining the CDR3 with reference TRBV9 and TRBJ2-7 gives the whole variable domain DSGVTQTPKHLITATGQRVTLRCSPRSGDLSVYWYQQSLDQGLQFLIQYYNGEERAKGNILERFSAQQFPDLHSELNLSSLELGDSALYFCASSVGISGGAMPYEQYFGPGTRLTVT.

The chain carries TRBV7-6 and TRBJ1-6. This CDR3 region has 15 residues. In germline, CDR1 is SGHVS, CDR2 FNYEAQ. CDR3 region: CASSTDLEYNSPLHF.

CDR3 sequence reads: CASRLELTGVRYEQYF. This chain joins TRBV7-2 and TRBJ2-7; TCRdb designates TRBD1, a call that cannot be tested without DNA. Germline V lookup: CDR1 SGHTA, CDR2 FQGNSA. There are 16 residues in the CDR3.

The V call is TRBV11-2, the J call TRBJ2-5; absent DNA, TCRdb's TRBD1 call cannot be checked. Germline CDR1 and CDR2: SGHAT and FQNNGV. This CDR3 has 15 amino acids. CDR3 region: CASSLVPGTTETQYF.